The 26 T cell receptor beta chains listed next were all sequenced from one sample in a study of T cell clonotyping in hematopoietic cell transplantation. Only in-frame clones appear in the TCRdb table, and some are missing; sequencing was by immunoSEQ multiplex PCR. The data show 10,000 to 14,000 clones, with 75% to 90% seen just once and around 15% held by the top ten. Here the sequenced sample was PBMCs, taken 100 days after allogeneic stem cell transplant. The source is a female patient aged 60 or older who had an allogeneic stem cell transplant from an unrelated donor, so the T cells may come from the graft donor. Some clones in this sample may be carry-over from other donors' samples.

This chain joins TRBV19 and TRBJ1-3; no firm D call. In germline, CDR1 is LNHDA, CDR2 SQIVND (reference sequence). This CDR3 has 14 residues. The ends were cut back, 5 bases at V and 0 bases at J, with 8 bases in the middle. CDR3 amino acids: CASSAGFSGNTIYF. CDR3 DNA: TGTGCCAGTAGTGCGGGTTTCTCTGGAAACACCATATATTTT. Full variable domain (missing parts from reference TRBV19 and TRBJ1-3): DGGITQSPKYLFRKEGQNVTLSCEQNLNHDAMYWYRQDPGQGLRLIYYSQIVNDFQKGDIAEGYSVSREKKESFPLTVTSAQKNPTAFYLCASSAGFSGNTIYFGEGSWLTVV.

To note about this clone: One end of the junction varies from germline; a read error may be responsible. The V gene is TRBV7-7, the J gene TRBJ2-2; 8 positions agree with TRBD1. CDR3 length equals 15 residues. Germline V CDR1 and CDR2: SSHAT, FNYEAQ (reference sequence). CDR3 sequence reads: CASSRDGQGSGELFF. CDR3 nucleotide sequence: TGTGCTAGCAGCCGTGACGGACAGGGCTCCGGGGAGCTGTTTTTT.

The J gene is TRBJ2-1, the V gene TRBV14; 10 bases are a match to TRBD1. V shed 5 bases and J 7 bases; nucleotides not matched to a gene: 8. Germline CDR1 SGHDN, CDR2 FVKESK. The CDR3 runs to 15 residues. This CDR3 is CASSAHSGQGNEQFF. In DNA form, the CDR3 reads TGTGCCAGCAGCGCACACTCGGGACAGGGGAATGAGCAGTTCTTC.

This chain links TRBV4-1 with TRBJ2-5; 13 bases line up with TRBD2. After removal of 4 bases from V and 0 bases from J, the junction contained 2 bases not matched to a gene. Germline loops: CDR1 MGHRA, CDR2 YSYEKL. CDR3 length: 16 amino acids. The CDR3 DNA follows: TGCGCCAGCAGCCGGACTAGCGGGAGATACCAAGAGACCCAGTACTTC. Translating gives CASSRTSGRYQETQYF.

The chain carries TRBV9 and TRBJ1-2, with a weak D call TRBD1 (5 bases). The V and J ends lost 0 bases and 6 bases respectively, with 15 bases between them. Germline-derived CDR1 and CDR2 are SGDLS and YYNGEE. CDR3 length: 15 residues. The CDR3 loop reads CASSVAARVMDGYTF. The CDR3 DNA is TGTGCCAGCAGCGTAGCGGCCAGGGTGATGGATGGCTACACCTTC.

This clone was detected once. This chain connects TRBV27 to TRBJ1-1, with a tentative D call TRBD1 (5 bases). CDR3 length: 14 residues. The V gene's germline CDR1 is MNHEY and CDR2 SMNVEV (reference sequence). V was clipped by 8 bases and J by 3 bases, with 16 bases between them. The CDR3 spells CASFSFGGYTEAFF. The CDR3 region has the DNA TGTGCCAGCTTTTCCTTCGGGGGATACACTGAAGCTTTCTTT.

The chain employs TRBV9 and TRBJ1-3, with 8 nucleotides matching TRBD1. With V trimmed by 3 bases and J by 4 bases, 6 bases remained unmatched. CDR1 is SGDLS and CDR2 is YYNGEE in the germline V gene. The CDR3 has 15 amino acids. The CDR3 is CASSAETGVGNTIYF. The CDR3 nucleotides read TGTGCCAGCAGCGCTGAGACAGGGGTAGGAAACACCATATATTTT.

V usage is TRBV7-2 and J usage is TRBJ2-7; maybe TRBD1 (7 bases). The germline V gene has CDR1 SGHTA and CDR2 FQGNSA. The CDR3 consists of 13 residues. V lost 7 bases and J lost 6, with 16 bases in between. The CDR3 is CASTKGRGAEQYF. In DNA, the CDR3 is TGTGCCAGCACCAAAGGCAGGGGGGCCGAGCAGTACTTC.

The genes are TRBV19 and TRBJ2-4, with 11 positions matching TRBD2. Germline lookup yields CDR1 LNHDA and CDR2 SQIVND (reference sequence). CDR3 length equals 14 residues. V dropped 10 bases and J dropped 4; count of bases not matched to a gene: 6. The CDR3 loop is CAIPGLAVKNIQYF. Written as DNA, the CDR3 is TGTGCCATCCCGGGACTAGCGGTAAAAAACATTCAGTACTTC.

V and J are TRBV9 and TRBJ2-3; 12 positions agree with TRBD2. The V gene's germline CDR1 is SGDLS and CDR2 YYNGEE. The V segment lost 4 bases and the J segment 3 bases; nucleotides outside the gene matches: 9. The CDR3 is 17 residues long. CDR3 coding DNA: TGTGCCAGCAGCACCCTAGCGGGAGGGTCGGGGACAGATACGCAGTATTTT. Its translation is CASSTLAGGSGTDTQYF.

The V and J genes are TRBV14 and TRBJ2-7; no firm D call. This CDR3 has 14 residues. The germline V gene encodes CDR1 SGHDN and CDR2 FVKESK. V gave up 0 bases and J gave up 2 bases, with 8 bases separating them. The CDR3 loop reads CASSQDHRPYEQYF. In DNA form, the CDR3 reads TGTGCCAGCAGCCAAGATCATCGACCCTACGAGCAGTACTTC.

The chain uses TRBV14 and TRBJ2-7; TRBD1 is a possible D gene (5 bases). The CDR3 contains 12 residues. Trimming removed 5 bases at V and 4 bases at J, with 9 bases between. Germline CDR1 is SGHDN and CDR2 is FVKESK. DNA for the CDR3: TGTGCCAGCAGCTCCGACAGTTACGAGCAGTACTTC. As protein: CASSSDSYEQYF.

This chain links TRBV20-1 with TRBJ1-2; 7 bases align to TRBD1. Per germline, CDR1 DFQATT and CDR2 SNEGSKA (reference sequence). The length of the CDR3 is 11 residues. V lost 6 bases and J lost 8; bases outside the gene matches: 6. The CDR3, as DNA: TGCAGTGCGGCAGACAGGGCCGGCTACACCTTC. Its protein is CSAADRAGYTF.

The J gene is TRBJ2-7, the V gene TRBV4-2; TRBD1 matches 9 bases. This CDR3 is built from 15 residues. CDR1 is LGHNA, CDR2 YNFKEQ, per germline. V trimming: 2 bases; J trimming: 4 bases; junction bases outside the gene matches: 6. Here the CDR3 DNA reads TGTGCCAGCAGCCAATACGGACAGGGGAGATACGAGCAGTACTTC. This sequence encodes CASSQYGQGRYEQYF.

V usage is TRBV6-6 and J usage is TRBJ1-2; no definite D call. Germline values: CDR1 MNHNY, CDR2 SVGAGI (reference sequence). Trimming took off 2 bases at V and 5 bases at J, with 12 bases between the two ends. The CDR3 spans 14 residues. The CDR3 DNA follows: TGTGCCAGCAGTTACCTGGAGGCGCTATATGGCTACACCTTC. It is translated as CASSYLEALYGYTF.

The rearrangement links TRBV4-1 to TRBJ1-5; D is unresolved. In germline, CDR1 is MGHRA, CDR2 YSYEKL. Trimming shortened V by 3 bases and J by 5 bases, and 17 bases separated the two germline ends. The CDR3 is 16 amino acids. In DNA form, the CDR3 reads TGCGCCAGCAGCCAGGATCTCCTAACAGAATATCAGCCCCAGCATTTT. Protein: CASSQDLLTEYQPQHF.

This chain uses TRBV11-2 with TRBJ2-1; 13 positions match TRBD2. The J segment lost 9 bases and the V segment lost 0 bases, leaving 5 bases of the junction unmatched. The CDR3 contains 16 residues. Germline V gene sequence: CDR1 SGHAT, CDR2 FQNNGV. The CDR3 reads CASSLDRLAGGSEQFF. In DNA form, the CDR3 reads TGTGCCAGCAGCTTAGATAGACTAGCGGGAGGTAGTGAGCAGTTCTTC.

The chain employs TRBV29-1 and TRBJ1-2; 7 nucleotides align to TRBD1. Germline CDR1 is SQVTM and CDR2 is ANQGSEA. J gave up 5 bases and V 4 bases, and 4 bases lay outside the gene matches. The CDR3 is made up of 12 amino acids. CDR3 nucleotide sequence: TGCAGCGTTGGGGACAGCCTGTATGGCTACACCTTC. It specifies CSVGDSLYGYTF. The complete variable domain, with remaining parts taken from reference TRBV29-1 and TRBJ1-2, reads SAVISQKPSRDICQRGTSLTIQCQVDSQVTMMFWYRQQPGQSLTLIATANQGSEATYESGFVIDKFPISRPNLTFSTLTVSNMSPEDSSIYLCSVGDSLYGYTFGSGTRLTVV.

This chain uses TRBV18 with TRBJ2-7; no clear D gene. Germline values: CDR1 KGHSH, CDR2 LQKENI. This CDR3 is 14 amino acids long. V shed 6 bases and J shed 0 bases, with 12 bases lying between them. CDR3 residues: CASSPDQVSYEQYF. The CDR3 DNA is TGTGCCAGCTCTCCCGATCAGGTCTCCTACGAGCAGTACTTC.

In nucleotides, the CDR3 is TGTGCCTGGAGTGTAATTGGGGCTGGGGCCAACGTCCTGACTTTC. Encoded protein: CAWSVIGAGANVLTF. The chain employs TRBV30 and TRBJ2-6, with D uncertain. The CDR3 spans 15 residues. Trimming took off 0 bases at V and 2 bases at J, with 8 bases between the two ends. Germline V lookup: CDR1 GTSNPN, CDR2 SVGIG (reference sequence).

V is TRBV14 and J is TRBJ2-1; D not certain. The V end was cut by 5 bases, the J end by 6 bases, with 5 bases between. The CDR3 loop spans 11 amino acids. The V gene's germline CDR1 is SGHDN and CDR2 FVKESK. Here the CDR3 DNA reads TGTGCCAGCAGCTGGCTCAATGAGCAGTTCTTC. Translation gives CASSWLNEQFF.

This clone was observed a single time. V and J are TRBV7-1 and TRBJ2-7; D could derive from TRBD1 or TRBD2 (5 bases each). TRBV7-1 is classed as an ORF, of uncertain function. CDR3 length: 13 residues. V lost 4 bases to trimming and J lost 3 bases, with 10 bases between them. The chain's CDR3 is CASSLGDLYEQYF. As DNA, the CDR3 is TGTGCCAGCAGCTTAGGGGACCTCTACGAGCAGTACTTC.

The chain carries TRBV4-1 and TRBJ2-7; TRBD2 matches 8 bases. J lost 5 bases, V lost 3 bases, and 0 bases had no gene match. Germline loops: CDR1 MGHRA, CDR2 YSYEKL. CDR3 length: 12 residues. The chain's CDR3 is CASSHGRDEQYF. In DNA, the CDR3 is TGCGCCAGCAGCCACGGGAGGGACGAGCAGTACTTC.

The chain uses TRBV5-8 and TRBJ1-3, with unresolved D. The CDR3 sequence is 12 residues long. V was pared by 1 base and J by 4 bases, with 3 bases between. Germline CDR1 reads SGHTS; CDR2 reads YDEGEE. CDR3 DNA: TGTGCCAGCAGCTTGAGGGGAAACACCATATATTTT. As protein: CASSLRGNTIYF.

The chain recombines TRBV28 with TRBJ2-7, with TRBD2 matching over 11 bases. CDR3 size: 16 residues. J gave up 2 bases and V 1 base, and 4 bases lay outside the gene matches. Germline V gene lookup returns CDR1 MDHEN and CDR2 SYDVKM. The CDR3 DNA follows: TGTGCCAGCAGTTTATCCGGGACTAGCGGAGCCTACGAGCAGTACTTC. This sequence encodes CASSLSGTSGAYEQYF.

The CDR3 DNA sequence: TGCGCCAGCAGCCTAGGGAGGGAGAATGAAAAACTGTTTTTT. Its protein is CASSLGRENEKLFF. The chain joins TRBV4-3 to TRBJ1-4, with unresolved D. Germline values: CDR1 LGHNA, CDR2 YSLEER. V lost 4 bases to trimming and J lost 5 bases, with 11 bases between them. This CDR3 spans 14 amino acids.